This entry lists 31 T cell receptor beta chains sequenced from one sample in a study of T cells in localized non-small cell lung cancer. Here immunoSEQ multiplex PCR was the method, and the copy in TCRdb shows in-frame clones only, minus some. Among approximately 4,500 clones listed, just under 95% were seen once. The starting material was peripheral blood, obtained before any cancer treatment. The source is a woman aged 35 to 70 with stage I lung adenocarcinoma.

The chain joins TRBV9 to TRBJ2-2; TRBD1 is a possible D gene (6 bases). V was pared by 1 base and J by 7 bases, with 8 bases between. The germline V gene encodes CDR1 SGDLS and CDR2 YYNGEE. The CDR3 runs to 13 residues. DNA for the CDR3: TGTGCCAGCAGCGTACAGGGGTTCGGGGAGCTGTTTTTT. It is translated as CASSVQGFGELFF.

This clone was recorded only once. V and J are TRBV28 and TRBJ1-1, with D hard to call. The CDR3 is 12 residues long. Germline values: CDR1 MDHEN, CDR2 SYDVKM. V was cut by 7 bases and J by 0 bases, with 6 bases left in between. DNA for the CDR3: TGTGCCAGCACCTTGGTGAACACTGAAGCTTTCTTT. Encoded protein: CASTLVNTEAFF. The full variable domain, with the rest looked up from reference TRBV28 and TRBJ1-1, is DVKVTQSSRYLVKRTGEKVFLECVQDMDHENMFWYRQDPGLGLRLIYFSYDVKMKEKGDIPEGYSVSREKKERFSLILESASTNQTSMYLCASTLVNTEAFFGQGTRLTVV.

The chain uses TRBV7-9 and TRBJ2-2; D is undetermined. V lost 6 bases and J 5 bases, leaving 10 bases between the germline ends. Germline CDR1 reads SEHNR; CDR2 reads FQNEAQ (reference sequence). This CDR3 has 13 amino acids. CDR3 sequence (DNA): TGTGCCAGCAGAAATATAGGAACCGGGGAGCTGTTTTTT. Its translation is CASRNIGTGELFF.

Here the CDR3 DNA reads TGTGCCAGCAGCTTAGAGGGTATCTGGGGGTTGAACACTGAAGCTTTCTTT. It is translated as CASSLEGIWGLNTEAFF. The V call is TRBV13, the J call TRBJ1-1, with a tentative D call TRBD1 (5 bases). Germline loops: CDR1 PRHDT, CDR2 FYEKMQ (reference sequence). CDR3 size: 17 residues. With 1 base removed from V and 0 bases from J, the gap between germline ends came to 15 bases.

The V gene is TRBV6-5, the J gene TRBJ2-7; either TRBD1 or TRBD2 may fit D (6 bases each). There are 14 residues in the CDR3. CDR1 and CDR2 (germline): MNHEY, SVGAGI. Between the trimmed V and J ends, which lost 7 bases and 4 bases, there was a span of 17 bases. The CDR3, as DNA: TGTGCCAGCACTAGAGGGGGACTGGAGTACGAGCAGTACTTC. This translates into CASTRGGLEYEQYF.

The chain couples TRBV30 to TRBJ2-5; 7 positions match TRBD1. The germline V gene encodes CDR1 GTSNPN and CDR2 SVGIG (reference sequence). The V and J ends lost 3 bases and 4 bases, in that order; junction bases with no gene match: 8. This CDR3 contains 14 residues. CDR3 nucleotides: TGTGCCTGGAGCCCAGGGGGTCGACTAGAGACCCAGTACTTC. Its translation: CAWSPGGRLETQYF.

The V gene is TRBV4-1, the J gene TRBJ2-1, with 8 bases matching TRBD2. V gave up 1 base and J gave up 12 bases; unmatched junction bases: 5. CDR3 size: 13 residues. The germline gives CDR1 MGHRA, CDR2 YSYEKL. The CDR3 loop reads CASSQVDSGGQFF. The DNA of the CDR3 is TGCGCCAGCAGCCAAGTTGACAGCGGGGGGCAGTTCTTC.

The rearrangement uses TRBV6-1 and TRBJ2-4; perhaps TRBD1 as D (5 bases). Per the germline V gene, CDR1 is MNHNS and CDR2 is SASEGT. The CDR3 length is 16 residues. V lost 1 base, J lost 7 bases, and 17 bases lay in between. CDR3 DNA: TGTGCCAGCAGTGAAGAAGGGGCAGGCCGCCCCAACATTCAGTACTTC. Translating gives CASSEEGAGRPNIQYF.

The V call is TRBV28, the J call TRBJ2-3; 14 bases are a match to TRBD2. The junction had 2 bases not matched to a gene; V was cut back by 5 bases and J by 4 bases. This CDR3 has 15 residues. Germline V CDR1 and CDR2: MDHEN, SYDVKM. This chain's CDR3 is CASSMGLAGADTQYF. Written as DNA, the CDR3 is TGTGCCAGCAGTATGGGACTAGCGGGAGCAGATACGCAGTATTTT.

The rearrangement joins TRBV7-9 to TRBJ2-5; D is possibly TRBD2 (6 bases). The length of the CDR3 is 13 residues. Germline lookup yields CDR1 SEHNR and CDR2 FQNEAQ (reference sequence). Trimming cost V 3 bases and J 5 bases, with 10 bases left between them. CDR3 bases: TGTGCCAGCAGCTTCTCGGGGGTGGAGACCCAGTACTTC. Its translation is CASSFSGVETQYF.

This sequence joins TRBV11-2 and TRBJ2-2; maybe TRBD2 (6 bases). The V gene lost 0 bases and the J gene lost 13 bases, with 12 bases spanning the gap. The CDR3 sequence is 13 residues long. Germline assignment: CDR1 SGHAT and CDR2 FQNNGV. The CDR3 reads CASSLDGSGRLFF. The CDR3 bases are TGTGCCAGCAGCTTAGATGGGTCCGGGAGGCTGTTTTTT.

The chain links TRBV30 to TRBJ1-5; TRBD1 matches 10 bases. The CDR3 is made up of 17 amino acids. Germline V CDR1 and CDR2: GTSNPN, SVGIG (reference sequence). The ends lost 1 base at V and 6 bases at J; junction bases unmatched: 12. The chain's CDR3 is CAWSARDRGWEGQPQHF. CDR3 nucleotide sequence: TGTGCCTGGAGTGCCCGGGACAGGGGATGGGAAGGTCAGCCCCAGCATTTT.

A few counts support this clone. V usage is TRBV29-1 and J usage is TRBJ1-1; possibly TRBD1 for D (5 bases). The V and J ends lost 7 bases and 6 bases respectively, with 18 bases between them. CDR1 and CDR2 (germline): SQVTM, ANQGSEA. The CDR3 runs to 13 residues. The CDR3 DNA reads TGCAGCGCCTCCCTAGGGCACAGGTCTGAAGCTTTCTTT. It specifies CSASLGHRSEAFF.

The CDR3 bases are TGTGCCAGCAGCTTAATCGCAGGTCGCGGCGACGAGCAGTACTTC. This gives the protein CASSLIAGRGDEQYF. The genes are TRBV7-2 and TRBJ2-7; D remains ambiguous. The CDR3 runs 15 residues. Germline V gene sequence: CDR1 SGHTA, CDR2 FQGNSA. V lost 2 bases and J lost 5, with 16 bases in between.

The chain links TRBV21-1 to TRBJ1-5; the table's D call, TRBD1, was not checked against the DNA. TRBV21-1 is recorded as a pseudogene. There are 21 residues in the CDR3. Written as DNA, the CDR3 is TGTGCCAGCAGCAAAAGTCCTAATCTAGGGACAGCTAAAAATAGCAATCAGCCCCAGCATTTT. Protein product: CASSKSPNLGTAKNSNQPQHF.

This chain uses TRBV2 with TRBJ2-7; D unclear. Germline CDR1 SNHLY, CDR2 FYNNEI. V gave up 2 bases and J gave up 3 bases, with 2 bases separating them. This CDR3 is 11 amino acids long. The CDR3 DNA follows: TGTGCCAGCAGTGAACTCTACGAGCAGTACTTC. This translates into CASSELYEQYF.

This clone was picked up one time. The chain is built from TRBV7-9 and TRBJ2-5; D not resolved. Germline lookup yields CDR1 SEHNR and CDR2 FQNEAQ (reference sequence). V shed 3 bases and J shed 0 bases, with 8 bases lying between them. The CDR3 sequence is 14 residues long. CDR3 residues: CASSFERNQETQYF. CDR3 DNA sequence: TGTGCCAGCAGCTTTGAGAGAAACCAAGAGACCCAGTACTTC.

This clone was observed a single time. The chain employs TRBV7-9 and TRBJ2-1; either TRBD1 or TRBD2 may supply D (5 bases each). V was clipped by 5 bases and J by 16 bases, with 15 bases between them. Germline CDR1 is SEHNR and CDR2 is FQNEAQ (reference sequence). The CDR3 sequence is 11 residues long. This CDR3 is CASSPGRDPFF. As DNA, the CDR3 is TGTGCCAGCAGCCCCGGCCGGGACCCCTTCTTC.

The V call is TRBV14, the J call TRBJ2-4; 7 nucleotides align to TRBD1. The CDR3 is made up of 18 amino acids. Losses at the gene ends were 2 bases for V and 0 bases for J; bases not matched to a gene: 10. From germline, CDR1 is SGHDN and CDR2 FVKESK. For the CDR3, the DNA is TGTGCCAGCAGCCAACGGGTTAGGGACAGACTAGCCAAAAACATTCAGTACTTC. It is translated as CASSQRVRDRLAKNIQYF.

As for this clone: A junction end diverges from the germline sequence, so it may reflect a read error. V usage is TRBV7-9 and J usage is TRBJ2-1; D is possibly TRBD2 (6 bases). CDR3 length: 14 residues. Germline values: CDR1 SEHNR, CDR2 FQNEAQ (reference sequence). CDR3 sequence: CAGSLVADYNEQFF. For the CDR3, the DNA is TGTGCCGGCAGCTTGGTAGCGGACTACAATGAGCAGTTCTTC.

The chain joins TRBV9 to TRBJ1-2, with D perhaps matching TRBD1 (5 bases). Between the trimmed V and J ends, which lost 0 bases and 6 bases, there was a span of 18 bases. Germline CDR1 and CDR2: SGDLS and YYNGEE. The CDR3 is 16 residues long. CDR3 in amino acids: CASSVEGQAGYNGYTF. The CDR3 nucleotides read TGTGCCAGCAGCGTAGAAGGGCAAGCAGGGTATAATGGCTACACCTTC.

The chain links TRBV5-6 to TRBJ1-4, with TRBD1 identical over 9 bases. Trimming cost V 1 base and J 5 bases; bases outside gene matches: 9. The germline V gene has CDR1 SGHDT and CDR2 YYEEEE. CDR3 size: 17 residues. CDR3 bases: TGTGCCAGCAGCTTGACCGGGACAGGGATCGAGAATGAAAAACTGTTTTTT. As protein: CASSLTGTGIENEKLFF. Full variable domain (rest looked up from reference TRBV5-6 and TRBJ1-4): DAGVTQSPTHLIKTRGQQVTLRCSPKSGHDTVSWYQQALGQGPQFIFQYYEEEERQRGNFPDRFSGHQFPNYSSELNVNALLLGDSALYLCASSLTGTGIENEKLFFGSGTQLSVL.

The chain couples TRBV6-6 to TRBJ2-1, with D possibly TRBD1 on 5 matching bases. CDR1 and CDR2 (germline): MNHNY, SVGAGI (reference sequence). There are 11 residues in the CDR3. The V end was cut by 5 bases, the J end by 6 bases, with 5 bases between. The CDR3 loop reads CASSDSNEQFF. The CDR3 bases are TGTGCCAGCAGTGACAGCAATGAGCAGTTCTTC.

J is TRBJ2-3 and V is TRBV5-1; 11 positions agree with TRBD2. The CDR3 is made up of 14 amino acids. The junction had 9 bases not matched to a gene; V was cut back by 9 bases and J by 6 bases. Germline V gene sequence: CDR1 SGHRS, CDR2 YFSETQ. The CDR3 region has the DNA TGCGCCACGAGGACTAGCGGGTCGGAGGATACGCAGTATTTT. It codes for CATRTSGSEDTQYF.

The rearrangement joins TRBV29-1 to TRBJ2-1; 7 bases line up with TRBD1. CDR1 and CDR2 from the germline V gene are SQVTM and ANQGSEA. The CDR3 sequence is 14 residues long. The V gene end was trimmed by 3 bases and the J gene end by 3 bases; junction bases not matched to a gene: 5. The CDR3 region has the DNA TGCAGCGTTGATGCTGCAGGGGGCTACAATGAGCAGTTCTTC. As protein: CSVDAAGGYNEQFF.

This CDR3 is CASSLVGGHTNTEAFF. The CDR3 DNA follows: TGTGCCAGCAGCTTAGTGGGGGGACACACAAACACTGAAGCTTTCTTT. The chain employs TRBV7-8 and TRBJ1-1; perhaps TRBD1 as D (6 bases). Germline CDR1 reads SGHVS; CDR2 reads FQNEAQ. V lost 1 base and J lost 2, with 14 bases in between. The CDR3 runs to 16 residues.

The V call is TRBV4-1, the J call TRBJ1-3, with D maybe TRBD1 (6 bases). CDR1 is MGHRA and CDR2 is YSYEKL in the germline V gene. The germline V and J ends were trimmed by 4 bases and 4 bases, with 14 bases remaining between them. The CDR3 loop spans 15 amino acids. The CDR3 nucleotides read TGCGCCAGCAGCCCGGCGGGGGGCAGGGGAAACACCATATATTTT. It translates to CASSPAGGRGNTIYF.

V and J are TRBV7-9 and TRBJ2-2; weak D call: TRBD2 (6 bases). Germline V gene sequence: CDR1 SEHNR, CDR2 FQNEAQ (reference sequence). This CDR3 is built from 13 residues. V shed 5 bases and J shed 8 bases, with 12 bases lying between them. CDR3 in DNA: TGTGCCAGCAGCCCCCCCGGGGGTGGGGAGCTGTTTTTT. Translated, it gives CASSPPGGGELFF. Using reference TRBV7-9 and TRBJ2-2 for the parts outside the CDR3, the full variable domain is DTGVSQNPRHKITKRGQNVTFRCDPISEHNRLYWYRQTLGQGPEFLTYFQNEAQLEKSRLLSDRFSAERPKGSFSTLEIQRTEQGDSAMYLCASSPPGGGELFFGEGSRLTVL.

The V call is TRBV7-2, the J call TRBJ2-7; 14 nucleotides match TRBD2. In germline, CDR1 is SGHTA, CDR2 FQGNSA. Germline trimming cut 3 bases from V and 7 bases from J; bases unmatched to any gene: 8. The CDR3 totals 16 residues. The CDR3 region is CASSLSGLAGGFEQYF. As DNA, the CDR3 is TGTGCCAGCAGCTTGTCCGGACTAGCGGGAGGATTTGAGCAGTACTTC.

CDR3 in amino acids: CAWKKGGNTIYF. CDR3 DNA sequence: TGTGCCTGGAAAAAGGGCGGAAACACCATATATTTT. The chain carries TRBV30 and TRBJ1-3; D remains ambiguous. The CDR3 runs 12 residues. Trimming removed 4 bases at V and 4 bases at J, with 8 bases between. Germline V gene sequence: CDR1 GTSNPN, CDR2 SVGIG (reference sequence).

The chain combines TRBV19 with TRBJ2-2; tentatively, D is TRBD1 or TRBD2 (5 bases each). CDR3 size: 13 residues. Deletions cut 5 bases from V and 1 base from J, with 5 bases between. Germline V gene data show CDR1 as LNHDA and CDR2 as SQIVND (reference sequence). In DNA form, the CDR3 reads TGTGCCAGTAGTGGGGGGAACACCGGGGAGCTGTTTTTT. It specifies CASSGGNTGELFF. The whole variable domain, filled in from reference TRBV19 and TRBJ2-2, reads DGGITQSPKYLFRKEGQNVTLSCEQNLNHDAMYWYRQDPGQGLRLIYYSQIVNDFQKGDIAEGYSVSREKKESFPLTVTSAQKNPTAFYLCASSGGNTGELFFGEGSRLTVL.